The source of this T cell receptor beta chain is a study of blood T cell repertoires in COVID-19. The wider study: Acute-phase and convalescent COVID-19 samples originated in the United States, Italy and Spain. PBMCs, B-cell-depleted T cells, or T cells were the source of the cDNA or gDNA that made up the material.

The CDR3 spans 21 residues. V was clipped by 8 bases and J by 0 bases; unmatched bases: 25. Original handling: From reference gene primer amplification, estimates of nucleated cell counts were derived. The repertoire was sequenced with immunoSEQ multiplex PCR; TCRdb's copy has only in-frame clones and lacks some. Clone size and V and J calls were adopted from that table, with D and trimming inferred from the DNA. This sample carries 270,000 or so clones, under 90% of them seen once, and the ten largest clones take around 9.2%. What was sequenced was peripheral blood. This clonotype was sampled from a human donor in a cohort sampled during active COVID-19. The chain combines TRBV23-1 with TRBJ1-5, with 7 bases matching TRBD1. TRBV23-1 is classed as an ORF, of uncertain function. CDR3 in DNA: TGCGCCAGCCGCCGGGACAGACCACCAGCAACCCCCTTATATAGCAATCAGCCCCAGCATTTT. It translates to CASRRDRPPATPLYSNQPQHF.